This entry is about one T cell receptor (beta chain). The data derive from a study of control samples from healthy donors and cancer patients. Data came from immunoSEQ multiplex PCR; TCRdb stores just in-frame clones and leaves some out. The sample includes about 94,000 clones, around nine tenths of them seen just once. The material sequenced was blood. The TCR was taken from a woman between 18 and 29 years old in good health.

The CDR3 coding sequence is TGCAGCGTTAGGATCGGAGGAGGTAGCGCCGGGGAGCTGTTTTTT. Protein: CSVRIGGGSAGELFF. The J gene is TRBJ2-2, the V gene TRBV29-1, with a tentative D call TRBD2 (5 bases). The CDR3 runs to 15 residues. V gave up 5 bases and J gave up 6 bases, with 19 bases separating them. The V gene's germline CDR1 is SQVTM and CDR2 ANQGSEA.